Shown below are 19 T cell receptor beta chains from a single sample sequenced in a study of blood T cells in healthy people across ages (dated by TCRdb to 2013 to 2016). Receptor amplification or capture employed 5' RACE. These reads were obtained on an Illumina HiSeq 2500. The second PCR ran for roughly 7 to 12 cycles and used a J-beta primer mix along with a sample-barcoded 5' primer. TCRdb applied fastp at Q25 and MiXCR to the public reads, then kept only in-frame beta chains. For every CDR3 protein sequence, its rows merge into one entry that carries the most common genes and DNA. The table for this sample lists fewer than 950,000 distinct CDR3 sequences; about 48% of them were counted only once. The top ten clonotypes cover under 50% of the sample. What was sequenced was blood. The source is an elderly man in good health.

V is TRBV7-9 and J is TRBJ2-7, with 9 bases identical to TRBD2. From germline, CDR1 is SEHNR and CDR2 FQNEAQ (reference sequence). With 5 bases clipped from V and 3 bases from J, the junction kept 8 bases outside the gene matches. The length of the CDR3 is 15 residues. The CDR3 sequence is CASSDYSGRDYEQYF. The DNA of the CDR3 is TGTGCCAGCAGCGACTATAGCGGGAGAGACTACGAGCAGTACTTC.

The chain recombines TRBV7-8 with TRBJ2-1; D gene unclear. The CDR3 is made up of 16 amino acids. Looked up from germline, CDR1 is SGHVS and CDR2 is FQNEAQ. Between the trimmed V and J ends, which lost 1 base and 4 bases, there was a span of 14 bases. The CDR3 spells CASSLGSRQLYNEQFF. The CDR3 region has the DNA TGTGCCAGCAGCTTAGGTTCCCGCCAGCTGTACAATGAGCAGTTCTTC.

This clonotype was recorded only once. The CDR3 here is CASSGQGGGEKLFF. In nucleotides, the CDR3 is TGTGCCAGCAGCGGACAGGGTGGGGGAGAAAAACTGTTTTTT. The chain employs TRBV2 and TRBJ1-4; 8 positions agree with TRBD1. Germline-derived CDR1 and CDR2 are SNHLY and FYNNEI. The CDR3 runs 14 residues. V gave up 6 bases and J gave up 8 bases; unmatched junction bases: 8.

CDR3 DNA sequence: TGTGCCAGCAGCGTTGGACAGGGACGTAATGAAAAACTGTTTTTT. Translation: CASSVGQGRNEKLFF. This sequence joins TRBV3-1 and TRBJ1-4, with 8 positions matching TRBD1. Germline V gene data show CDR1 as LGHDT and CDR2 as YNNKEL (reference sequence). V was pared by 5 bases and J by 4 bases, with 6 bases of the junction left unmatched. The CDR3 is 15 amino acids.

This CDR3 reads CASSARDGPREQYF. DNA of the CDR3: TGTGCCAGCAGCGCCCGGGACGGACCTCGGGAGCAGTACTTC. This chain uses TRBV9 with TRBJ2-7; tentatively, D is TRBD1 or TRBD2 (5 bases each). Per germline, CDR1 SGDLS and CDR2 YYNGEE. The CDR3 totals 14 residues. Trimming took 3 bases from V and 7 from J, leaving 17 bases between them.

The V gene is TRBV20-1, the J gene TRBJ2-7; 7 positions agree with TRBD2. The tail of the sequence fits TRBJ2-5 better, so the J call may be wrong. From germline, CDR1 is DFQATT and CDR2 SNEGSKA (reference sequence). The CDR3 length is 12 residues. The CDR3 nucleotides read TGCAGTGCTCTCAGCGGGACGGAGACCCAGTACTTC. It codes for CSALSGTETQYF.

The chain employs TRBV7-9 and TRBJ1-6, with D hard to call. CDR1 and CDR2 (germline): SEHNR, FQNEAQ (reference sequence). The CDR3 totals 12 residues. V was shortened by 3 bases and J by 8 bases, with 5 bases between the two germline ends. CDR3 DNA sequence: TGTGCCAGCAGCTTTAGGGATTCACCCCTCCACTTT. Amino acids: CASSFRDSPLHF.

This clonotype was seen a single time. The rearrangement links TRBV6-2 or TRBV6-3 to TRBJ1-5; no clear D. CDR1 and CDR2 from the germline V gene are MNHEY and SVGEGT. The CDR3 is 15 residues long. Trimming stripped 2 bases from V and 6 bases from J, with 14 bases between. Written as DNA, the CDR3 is TGTGCCAGCAGTTACGTTTCGGGTTCGCGTCAGCCCCAGCATTTT. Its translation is CASSYVSGSRQPQHF.

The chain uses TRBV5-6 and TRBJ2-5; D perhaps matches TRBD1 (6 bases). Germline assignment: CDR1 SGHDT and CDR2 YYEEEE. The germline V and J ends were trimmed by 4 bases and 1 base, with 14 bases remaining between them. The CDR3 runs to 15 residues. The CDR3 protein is CASSPQAGAQETQYF. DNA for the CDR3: TGTGCCAGCAGCCCTCAGGCAGGGGCCCAAGAGACCCAGTACTTC.

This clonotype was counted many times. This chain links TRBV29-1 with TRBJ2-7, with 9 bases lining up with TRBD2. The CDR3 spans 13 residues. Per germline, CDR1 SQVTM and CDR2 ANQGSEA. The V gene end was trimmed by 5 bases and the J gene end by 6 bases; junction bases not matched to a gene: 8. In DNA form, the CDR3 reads TGCAGCGTTACAAGCGGGAGGCGGCGCGAGCAGTACTTC. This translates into CSVTSGRRREQYF.

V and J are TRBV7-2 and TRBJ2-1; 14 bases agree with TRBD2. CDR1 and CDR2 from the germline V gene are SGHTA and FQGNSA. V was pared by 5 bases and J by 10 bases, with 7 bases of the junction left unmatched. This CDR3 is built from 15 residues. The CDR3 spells CASSAGTSGSREQFF. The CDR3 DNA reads TGTGCCAGCAGCGCCGGGACTAGCGGGAGCCGGGAGCAGTTCTTC.

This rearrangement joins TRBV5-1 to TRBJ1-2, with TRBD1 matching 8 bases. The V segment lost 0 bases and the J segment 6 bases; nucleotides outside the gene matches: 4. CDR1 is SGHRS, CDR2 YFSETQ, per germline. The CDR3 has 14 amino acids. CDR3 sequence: CASSLGQGNHGYTF. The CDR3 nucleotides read TGCGCCAGCAGCTTGGGACAGGGGAATCATGGCTACACCTTC.

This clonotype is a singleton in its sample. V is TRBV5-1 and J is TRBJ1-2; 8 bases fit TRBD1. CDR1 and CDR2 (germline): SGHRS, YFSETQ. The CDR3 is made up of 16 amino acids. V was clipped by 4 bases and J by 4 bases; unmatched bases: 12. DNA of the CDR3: TGCGCCAGCAGCATTTCCGGACAGGGAGGAACCTATGGCTACACCTTC. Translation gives CASSISGQGGTYGYTF.

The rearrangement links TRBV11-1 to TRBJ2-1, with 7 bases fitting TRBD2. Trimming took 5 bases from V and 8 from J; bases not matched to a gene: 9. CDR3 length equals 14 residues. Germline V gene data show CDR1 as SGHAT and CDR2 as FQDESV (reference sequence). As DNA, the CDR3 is TGTGCCAGCAGCCTCCAACTAGCGTGGCATGAGCAGTTCTTC. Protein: CASSLQLAWHEQFF. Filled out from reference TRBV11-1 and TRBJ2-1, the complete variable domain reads EAEVAQSPRYKITEKSQAVAFWCDPISGHATLYWYRQILGQGPELLVQFQDESVVDDSQLPKDRFSAERLKGVDSTLKIQPAELGDSAMYLCASSLQLAWHEQFFGPGTRLTVL.

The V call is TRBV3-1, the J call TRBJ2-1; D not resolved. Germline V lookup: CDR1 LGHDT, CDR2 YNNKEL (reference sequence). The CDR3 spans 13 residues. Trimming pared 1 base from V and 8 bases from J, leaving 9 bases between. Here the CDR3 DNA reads TGTGCCAGCAGCCAAGGTACGGGCCATGAGCAGTTCTTC. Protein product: CASSQGTGHEQFF.

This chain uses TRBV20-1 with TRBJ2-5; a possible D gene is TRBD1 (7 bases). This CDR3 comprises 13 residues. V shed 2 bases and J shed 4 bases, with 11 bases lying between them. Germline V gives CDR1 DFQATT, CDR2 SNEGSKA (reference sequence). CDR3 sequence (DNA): TGCAGTGCTAGATCAGGGGGAGGAGAGACCCAGTACTTC. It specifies CSARSGGGETQYF.

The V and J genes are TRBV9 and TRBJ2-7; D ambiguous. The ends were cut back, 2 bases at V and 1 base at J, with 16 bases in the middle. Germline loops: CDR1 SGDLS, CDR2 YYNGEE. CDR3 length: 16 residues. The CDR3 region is CASSVAPGSTSYEQYF. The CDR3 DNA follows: TGTGCCAGCAGCGTCGCCCCCGGGTCCACATCCTACGAGCAGTACTTC.

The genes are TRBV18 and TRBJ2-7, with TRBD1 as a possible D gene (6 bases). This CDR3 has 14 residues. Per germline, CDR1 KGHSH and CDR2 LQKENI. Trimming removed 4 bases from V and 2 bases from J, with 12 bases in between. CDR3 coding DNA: TGTGCCAGCTCACAAGGACAGAACACCTACGAGCAGTACTTC. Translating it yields CASSQGQNTYEQYF. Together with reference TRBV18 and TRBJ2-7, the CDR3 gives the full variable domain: NAGVMQNPRHLVRRRGQEARLRCSPMKGHSHVYWYRQLPEEGLKFMVYLQKENIIDESGMPKERFSAEFPKEGPSILRIQQVVRGDSAAYFCASSQGQNTYEQYFGPGTRLTVT.

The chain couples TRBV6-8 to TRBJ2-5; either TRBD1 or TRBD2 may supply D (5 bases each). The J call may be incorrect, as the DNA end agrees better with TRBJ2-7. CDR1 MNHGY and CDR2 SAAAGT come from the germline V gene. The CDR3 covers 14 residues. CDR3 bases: TGTGCCAGCAGTTGCCGGGACGGGGACTACGAGCAGTACTTC. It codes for CASSCRDGDYEQYF.